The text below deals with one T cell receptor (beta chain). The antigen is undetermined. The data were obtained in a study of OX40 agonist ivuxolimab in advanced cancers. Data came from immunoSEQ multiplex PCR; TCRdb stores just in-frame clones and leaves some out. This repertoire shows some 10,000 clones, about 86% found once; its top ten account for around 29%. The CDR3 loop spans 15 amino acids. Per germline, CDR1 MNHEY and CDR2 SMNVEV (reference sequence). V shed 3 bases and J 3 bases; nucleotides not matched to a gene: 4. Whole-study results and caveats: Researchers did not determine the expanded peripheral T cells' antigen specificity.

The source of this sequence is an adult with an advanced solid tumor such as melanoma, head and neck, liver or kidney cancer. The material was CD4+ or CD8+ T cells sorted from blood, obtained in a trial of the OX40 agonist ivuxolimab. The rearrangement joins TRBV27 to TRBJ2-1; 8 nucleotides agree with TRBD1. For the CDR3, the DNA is TGTGCCAGCAGTTTGTGGACAGGGCACTACAATGAGCAGTTCTTC. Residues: CASSLWTGHYNEQFF.